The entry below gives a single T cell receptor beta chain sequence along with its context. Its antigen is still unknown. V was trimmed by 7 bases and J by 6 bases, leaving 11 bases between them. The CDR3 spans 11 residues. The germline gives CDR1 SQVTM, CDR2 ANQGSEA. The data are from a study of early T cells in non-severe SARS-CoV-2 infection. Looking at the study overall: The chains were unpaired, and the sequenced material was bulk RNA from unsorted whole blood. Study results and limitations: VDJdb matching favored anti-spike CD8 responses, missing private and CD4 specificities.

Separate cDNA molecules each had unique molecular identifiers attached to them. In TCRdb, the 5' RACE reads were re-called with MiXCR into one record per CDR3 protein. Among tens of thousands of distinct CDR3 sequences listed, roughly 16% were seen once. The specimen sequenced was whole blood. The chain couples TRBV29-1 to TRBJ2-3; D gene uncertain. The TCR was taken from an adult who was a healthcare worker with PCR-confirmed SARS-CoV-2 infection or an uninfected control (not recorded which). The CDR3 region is CSARIGDTQYF. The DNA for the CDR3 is TGCAGCGCGAGAATAGGTGATACGCAGTATTTT.